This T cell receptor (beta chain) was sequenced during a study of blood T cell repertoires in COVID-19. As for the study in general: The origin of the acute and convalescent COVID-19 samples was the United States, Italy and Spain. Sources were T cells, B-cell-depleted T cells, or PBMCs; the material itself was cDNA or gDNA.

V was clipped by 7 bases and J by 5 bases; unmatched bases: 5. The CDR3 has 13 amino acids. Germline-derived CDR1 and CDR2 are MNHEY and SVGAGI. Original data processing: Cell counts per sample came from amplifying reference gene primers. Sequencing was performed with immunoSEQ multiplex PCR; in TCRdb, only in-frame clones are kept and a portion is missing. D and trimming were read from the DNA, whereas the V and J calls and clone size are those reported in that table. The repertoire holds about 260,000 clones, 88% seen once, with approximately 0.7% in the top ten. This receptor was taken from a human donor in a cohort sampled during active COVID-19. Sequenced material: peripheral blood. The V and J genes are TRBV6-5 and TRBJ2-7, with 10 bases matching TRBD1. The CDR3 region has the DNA TGTGCCAGCACCCGACAGGGGGCTGACGAGCAGTACTTC. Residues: CASTRQGADEQYF.